This TCR beta chain is from a study of glioma-infiltrating T cells (dated by TCRdb to the mid-2010s). Regarding the study in general: The study sequenced TCR alpha- and beta-chain repertoires from glioma tissue, from non-neoplastic brain tissue and from matched peripheral blood mononuclear cells. The paired cohort was made up of three low-grade glioma patients, 8 or 9 primary glioblastoma patients and three non-glioma patients who contributed non-neoplastic brain tissue. Each tissue-infiltrating repertoire was compared with the same patient's peripheral blood repertoire to measure divergence between tissue and blood T-cell populations.

This clonotype was found many times. It has no known antigen specificity. No clone much larger than this one lies a single base away; base qualities are absent. Beyond this particular receptor, the publication reports: Small numbers underpinned the group comparisons: roughly 8 glioblastoma patients, three low-grade glioma patients and three non-neoplastic patients. Tissue and blood shared very few CDR3 sequences, a result attributed to high CDR3 diversity and limited sampling. VJ-independent divergence between tissue and blood was below expectation in non-neoplastic patients but above expectation in all gliomas, especially low-grade gliomas.

TCR alpha and beta CDR3 regions were amplified with the iRepertoire nested amplicon-rescue multiplex PCR (arm-PCR) platform from RNA. The input for one-step reverse transcription and amplification was roughly 85-400 ng of either tissue mRNA or PBMC total RNA. Following bead purification, Illumina adapters were added by a secondary multiplex PCR, and the libraries were gel-purified between 200 and 400 bp. The libraries contained internal 6-nucleotide barcodes that were used for demultiplexing. The libraries were sequenced on an Illumina MiSeq using 2x220 or 2x250 nucleotide paired-end reads. Regarding the original processing steps: FLASH 1.2.11 was used to merge paired reads, and BWA-MEM then aligned the reads to the GRCh37 human genome before TRA and TRB reads were extracted. For V and J assignment, an IMGT-derived reference of cassette sequences and CDR3 motifs that included pseudogenes was used. Three-frame translation of reads was performed, and productive CDR3s were defined as those with a C...FGXG motif and no stop codons. A clonotype was defined as a unique combination of a V-J cassette pair and a CDR3 amino acid sequence. Hamming distance filtering was applied to reads, with thresholds set by the sequence error rate of each sample in mapped regions. The raw public reads went through TCRdb reprocessing: fastp at Q25, MiXCR clone calling, in-frame beta chains kept. CDR3 protein duplicates are merged, each entry listing the most common genes and DNA. TCRdb's processing, not the study's, gives the V and J calls here. Across this sample there are fewer than 90,000 distinct CDR3 sequences, with 20% to 25% seen only once. The ten most abundant clones make up under 8.5% of the sample.

From a lookup of the germline V gene (reference sequence), CDR1 and CDR2 are LNHNV and YYDKDF. Its CDR3 holds 13 amino acids, cysteine through phenylalanine. Only CDR3 DNA is held: 39 bases, read in frame from base 1. V ends up 8 bases short and J 7 bases short, with an unmatched junction base count of 7. The sample taken for sequencing was glioma tissue, nonneoplastic brain tissue, or PBMCs (not recorded which). The V gene is TRBV15 and the J gene is TRBJ1-4, and 7 junction bases match TRBD1. The receptor was isolated from a human donor with low-grade glioma or glioblastoma, undergoing nonglioma brain surgery, or in good health (not recorded which). The bases are TGTGCCACCGGCCGGGACAGTTTTGAAAAACTGTTTTTT. It codes for CATGRDSFEKLFF. The variable domain in full, with residues beyond the CDR3 obtained from the reference TRBV15 and TRBJ1-4 genes, is DAMVIQNPRYQVTQFGKPVTLSCSQTLNHNVMYWYQQKSSQAPKLLFHYYDKDFNNEADTPDNFQSRRPNTSFCFLDIRSPGLGDTAMYLCATGRDSFEKLFFGSGTQLSVL.